These 5 T cell receptor beta chains share one sample of origin, sequenced in a study of OX40 agonist ivuxolimab in advanced cancers. Sequencing was performed with immunoSEQ multiplex PCR; in TCRdb, only in-frame clones are kept and a portion is missing. The profile shows tens of thousands of clones, about 90% of them singletons. Sequencing was performed on CD4+ or CD8+ T cells sorted from blood, taken in a trial of the OX40 agonist ivuxolimab. All receptors come from an adult with an advanced solid tumor such as melanoma, head and neck, liver or kidney cancer.

The gene calls are TRBV11-2 and TRBJ2-3, with D unclear. The CDR3 consists of 15 residues. Trimming stripped 5 bases from V and 2 bases from J, with 14 bases between. Per the germline V gene, CDR1 is SGHAT and CDR2 is FQNNGV. The CDR3 bases are TGTGCCAGCAGCCCCGGCTGGCCTACCACAGATACGCAGTATTTT. Its translation is CASSPGWPTTDTQYF.

The chain uses TRBV29-1 and TRBJ1-3; no definite D call. Germline CDR1 reads SQVTM; CDR2 reads ANQGSEA. Trimming shortened V by 3 bases and J by 2 bases, and 8 bases separated the two germline ends. This CDR3 has 13 amino acids. In DNA, the CDR3 is TGCAGCGTTGAGCCCACAGCTGGAAACACCATATATTTT. It translates to CSVEPTAGNTIYF.

The V call is TRBV4-1, the J call TRBJ2-1; D might be TRBD2 (7 bases). The CDR3 consists of 17 residues. V lost 2 bases, J lost 2 bases, and 16 bases lay in between. The V gene's germline CDR1 is MGHRA and CDR2 YSYEKL. The CDR3 here is CASSQPRRGPTYNEQFF. CDR3 bases: TGCGCCAGCAGCCAACCCAGGCGGGGGCCAACCTACAATGAGCAGTTCTTC.

The chain carries TRBV5-1 and TRBJ1-4; D is unclear. The V gene lost 0 bases and the J gene lost 8 bases, with 11 bases spanning the gap. CDR3 length: 14 residues. CDR1 and CDR2 from the germline V gene are SGHRS and YFSETQ. The CDR3 region has the DNA TGCGCCAGCAGCTTGGGAATGGTGGGCGAAAAACTGTTTTTT. Residues: CASSLGMVGEKLFF.

V is TRBV2 and J is TRBJ2-1; 10 positions agree with TRBD1. The germline V gene has CDR1 SNHLY and CDR2 FYNNEI. CDR3 length: 16 residues. With 5 bases clipped from V and 1 base from J, the junction kept 5 bases outside the gene matches. The CDR3: CASSNRGQGSYNEQFF. In DNA form, the CDR3 reads TGTGCCAGCAGTAACAGGGGACAGGGGTCCTACAATGAGCAGTTCTTC.